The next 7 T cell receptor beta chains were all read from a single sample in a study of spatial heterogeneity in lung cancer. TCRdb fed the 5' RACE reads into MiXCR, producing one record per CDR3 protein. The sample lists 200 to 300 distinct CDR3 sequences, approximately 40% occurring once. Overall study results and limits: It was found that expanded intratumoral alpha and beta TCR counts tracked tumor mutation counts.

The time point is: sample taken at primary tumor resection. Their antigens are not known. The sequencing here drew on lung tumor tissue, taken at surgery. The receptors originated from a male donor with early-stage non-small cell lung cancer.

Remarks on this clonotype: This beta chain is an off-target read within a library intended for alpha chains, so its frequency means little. The CDR3 here is CASSLDIQETQYF. The CDR3 DNA reads as TGTGCCAGCAGCTTGGACATTCAAGAGACCCAGTACTTC. The V gene is TRBV5-4, the J gene TRBJ2-5; D is ambiguous. The germline V gene encodes CDR1 SGHNT and CDR2 YYREEE (reference sequence). The CDR3 runs to 13 residues. Trimming left V 0 bases short and J 2 bases short, with 5 bases between.

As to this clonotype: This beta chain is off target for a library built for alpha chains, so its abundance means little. The chain's CDR3 is CASSLATGTTYEQYF. CDR3 nucleotides: TGTGCCAGCAGCTTGGCGACAGGGACGACCTACGAGCAGTACTTC. The chain uses TRBV7-9 and TRBJ2-7; 7 bases agree with TRBD1. The CDR3 runs 15 residues. Trimming removed 3 bases from V and 2 bases from J; junction bases left unmatched: 7. Germline V gene data show CDR1 as SEHNR and CDR2 as FQNEAQ (reference sequence). The entire variable domain, with the rest obtained from reference TRBV7-9 and TRBJ2-7, is as follows: DTGVSQNPRHKITKRGQNVTFRCDPISEHNRLYWYRQTLGQGPEFLTYFQNEAQLEKSRLLSDRFSAERPKGSFSTLEIQRTEQGDSAMYLCASSLATGTTYEQYFGPGTRLTVT.

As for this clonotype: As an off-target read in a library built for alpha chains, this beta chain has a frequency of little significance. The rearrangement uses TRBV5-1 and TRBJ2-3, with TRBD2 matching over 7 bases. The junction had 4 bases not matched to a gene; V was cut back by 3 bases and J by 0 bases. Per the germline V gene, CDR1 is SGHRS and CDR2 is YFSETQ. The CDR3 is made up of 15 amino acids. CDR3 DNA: TGCGCCAGCAGCTGGGGACTAACTAGCACAGATACGCAGTATTTT. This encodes CASSWGLTSTDTQYF.

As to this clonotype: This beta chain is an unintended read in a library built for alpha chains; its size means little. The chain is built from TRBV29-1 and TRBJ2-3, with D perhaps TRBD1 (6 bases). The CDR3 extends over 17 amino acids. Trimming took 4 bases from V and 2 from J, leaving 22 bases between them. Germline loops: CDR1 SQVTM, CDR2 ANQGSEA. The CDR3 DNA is TGCAGCGTTGTGAACCCACTAGGGACAAGATACACAGATACGCAGTATTTT. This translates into CSVVNPLGTRYTDTQYF.

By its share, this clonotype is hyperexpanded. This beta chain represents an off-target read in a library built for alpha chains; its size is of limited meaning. The CDR3 bases are TGTGCCAGCGGAGGTTATAACACCGGGGAGCTGTTTTTT. Translation: CASGGYNTGELFF. The chain is built from TRBV11-2 and TRBJ2-2, with TRBD2 as a possible D gene (5 bases). This CDR3 is built from 13 residues. Germline assignment: CDR1 SGHAT and CDR2 FQNNGV. Trimming took off 8 bases at V and 2 bases at J, with 9 bases between the two ends.

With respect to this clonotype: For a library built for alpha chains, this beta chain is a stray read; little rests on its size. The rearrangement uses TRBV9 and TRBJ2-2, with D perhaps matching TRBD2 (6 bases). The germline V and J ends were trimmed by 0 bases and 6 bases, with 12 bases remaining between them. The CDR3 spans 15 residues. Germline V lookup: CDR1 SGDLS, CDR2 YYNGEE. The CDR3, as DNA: TGTGCCAGCAGCGTAGCTGGACTACTCTCCGGGGAGCTGTTTTTT. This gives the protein CASSVAGLLSGELFF.

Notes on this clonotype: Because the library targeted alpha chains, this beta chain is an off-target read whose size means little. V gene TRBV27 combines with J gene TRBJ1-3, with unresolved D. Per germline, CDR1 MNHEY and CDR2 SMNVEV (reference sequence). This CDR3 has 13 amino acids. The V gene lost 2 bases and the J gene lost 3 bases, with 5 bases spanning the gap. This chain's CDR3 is CASSLNGGNTIYF. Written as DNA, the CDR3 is TGTGCCAGCAGTTTAAATGGTGGAAACACCATATATTTT.